The 13 T cell receptor beta chains below come from one sample, sequenced in a study of blood T cell repertoires in COVID-19. Sequencing used immunoSEQ multiplex PCR; TCRdb keeps in-frame clones, though not all of them. The table records a few hundred thousand clones, about 86% of them present only once. The sequencing sample was made of PBMCs or T cells enriched from blood (not recorded which). These TCRs come from a middle-aged woman with acute COVID-19.

V gene TRBV7-9 combines with J gene TRBJ1-3; tentative D call: TRBD1 (6 bases). Germline CDR1 is SEHNR and CDR2 is FQNEAQ (reference sequence). Trimming pared 5 bases from V and 0 bases from J, leaving 11 bases between. The CDR3 contains 15 residues. The CDR3 region has the DNA TGTGCCAGCAGCCCCGCAGGGGCCTCTGGAAACACCATATATTTT. This gives the protein CASSPAGASGNTIYF.

The gene calls are TRBV2 and TRBJ1-1; a possible D gene is TRBD1 (5 bases). The germline V and J ends were trimmed by 7 bases and 3 bases, with 15 bases remaining between them. This CDR3 region has 14 residues. Germline V lookup: CDR1 SNHLY, CDR2 FYNNEI. The CDR3 region is CASKFSSRDTEAFF. CDR3 nucleotides: TGTGCCAGCAAGTTTTCCAGCAGGGACACTGAAGCTTTCTTT.

This clone was seen once. This sequence joins TRBV29-1 and TRBJ1-2, with D hard to call. The V end was cut by 8 bases, the J end by 5 bases, with 15 bases between. CDR3 size: 12 residues. Per the germline V gene, CDR1 is SQVTM and CDR2 is ANQGSEA. CDR3 amino acids: CSTNLGLYGYTF. DNA of the CDR3: TGCAGCACCAACCTAGGACTGTATGGCTACACCTTC.

This clone was detected a few times. The chain carries TRBV7-2 and TRBJ1-4, with TRBD1 matching over 8 bases. The ends lost 5 bases at V and 2 bases at J; junction bases unmatched: 7. The germline gives CDR1 SGHTA, CDR2 FQGNSA. The CDR3 loop spans 16 amino acids. The CDR3 bases are TGTGCCAGCAGCCCCCAGGGGGCGCAGACTAATGAAAAACTGTTTTTT. Amino acids: CASSPQGAQTNEKLFF.

The chain recombines TRBV29-1 with TRBJ1-2; maybe TRBD1 (5 bases). CDR1 is SQVTM, CDR2 ANQGSEA, per germline. This CDR3 spans 13 amino acids. The V end was cut by 3 bases, the J end by 4 bases, with 12 bases between. CDR3 residues: CSVEGQTSYGYTF. Here the CDR3 DNA reads TGCAGCGTTGAGGGGCAGACCAGCTATGGCTACACCTTC.

This sequence joins TRBV7-6 and TRBJ2-2; 10 nucleotides line up with TRBD2. This CDR3 region has 16 residues. Losses at the gene ends were 5 bases for V and 1 base for J; bases not matched to a gene: 4. The germline gives CDR1 SGHVS, CDR2 FNYEAQ. The CDR3 reads CASSPLAGKNTGELFF. In nucleotides, the CDR3 is TGTGCCAGCAGCCCACTAGCGGGAAAGAACACCGGGGAGCTGTTTTTT.

The chain combines TRBV20-1 with TRBJ1-2; 9 bases align to TRBD1. CDR3 length equals 13 residues. Germline CDR1 reads DFQATT; CDR2 reads SNEGSKA (reference sequence). V lost 3 bases, J lost 7 bases, and 6 bases stayed unmatched. The CDR3 DNA reads as TGCAGTGCTAGTGGGGACAGGGTTTCTGGCTACACCTTC. It is translated as CSASGDRVSGYTF.

The rearrangement joins TRBV6-2 or TRBV6-3 to TRBJ2-3; TRBD2 matches 10 bases. The ends lost 5 bases at V and 3 bases at J; junction bases unmatched: 5. The CDR3 contains 15 residues. Germline V lookup: CDR1 MNHEY, CDR2 SVGEGT. This CDR3 reads CASSRLAGATDTQYF. The CDR3, as DNA: TGTGCCAGCAGTCGTCTAGCGGGAGCAACAGATACGCAGTATTTT.

The chain is built from TRBV5-1 and TRBJ2-5; TRBD2 agrees at 9 bases. Trimming cost V 4 bases and J 2 bases; bases outside gene matches: 9. Germline V lookup: CDR1 SGHRS, CDR2 YFSETQ. CDR3 size: 16 residues. The CDR3 sequence: CASSGSRLAVQETQYF. As DNA, the CDR3 is TGCGCCAGCAGCGGATCCCGACTAGCGGTACAAGAGACCCAGTACTTC. Complete variable domain (other parts from reference TRBV5-1 and TRBJ2-5): KAGVTQTPRYLIKTRGQQVTLSCSPISGHRSVSWYQQTPGQGLQFLFEYFSETQRNKGNFPGRFSGRQFSNSRSEMNVSTLELGDSALYLCASSGSRLAVQETQYFGPGTRLLVL.

The chain employs TRBV7-2 and TRBJ2-7; D ambiguous. The CDR3 has 15 amino acids. Germline lookup yields CDR1 SGHTA and CDR2 FQGNSA. The V end was cut by 1 base, the J end by 2 bases, with 12 bases between. This CDR3 is CASSLGGGAPYEQYF. CDR3 in DNA: TGTGCCAGCAGCTTAGGAGGCGGCGCACCCTACGAGCAGTACTTC. The variable domain in full, completed from reference TRBV7-2 and TRBJ2-7, reads GAGVSQSPSNKVTEKGKDVELRCDPISGHTALYWYRQSLGQGLEFLIYFQGNSAPDKSGLPSDRFSAERTGGSVSTLTIQRTQQEDSAVYLCASSLGGGAPYEQYFGPGTRLTVT.

This clone was observed a few times. The V gene is TRBV7-3, the J gene TRBJ2-5; 11 bases map to TRBD2. V dropped 4 bases and J dropped 5; count of bases not matched to a gene: 6. The CDR3 has 15 amino acids. Per germline, CDR1 SGHTA and CDR2 FQGTGA. This chain's CDR3 is CASSSIAGGLETQYF. The CDR3 nucleotides are TGTGCCAGCAGCTCCATAGCGGGGGGGCTGGAGACCCAGTACTTC.

The chain couples TRBV5-1 to TRBJ1-2, with D perhaps TRBD1 (5 bases). The CDR3 is 16 amino acids. The V gene's germline CDR1 is SGHRS and CDR2 YFSETQ. Trimming stripped 4 bases from V and 4 bases from J, with 20 bases between. The CDR3 sequence is CASSPALDSVSYGYTF. CDR3 DNA sequence: TGCGCCAGCAGCCCGGCCCTCGACAGTGTTAGCTATGGCTACACCTTC.

V is TRBV7-2 and J is TRBJ1-1, with D unresolved. Trimming removed 2 bases from V and 0 bases from J, with 7 bases in between. This CDR3 has 14 amino acids. Germline loops: CDR1 SGHTA, CDR2 FQGNSA. CDR3 DNA sequence: TGTGCCAGCAGCTTAATACAAATGAACACTGAAGCTTTCTTT. It translates to CASSLIQMNTEAFF.